This TCR beta chain was documented in a study of cytotoxic CD8 clonotypes in ibrutinib-treated CLL. The CDR3 extends over 13 amino acids. The germline V gene encodes CDR1 MGHDK and CDR2 SYGVNS. V was trimmed by 2 bases and J by 5 bases, leaving 9 bases between them. Only in-frame clones appear in the TCRdb table, and some are missing; sequencing was by immunoSEQ multiplex PCR. The repertoire holds approximately 100,000 clones, with about 58% as singletons. This clone was picked up a small number of times. The chain carries TRBV25-1 and TRBJ1-2; D is undetermined. The clonotype comes from a human donor with chronic lymphocytic leukemia. Specimen: PBMCs, collected after 24 months of ibrutinib treatment. CDR3 nucleotide sequence: TGTGCCAGCAGTGAAGGGTGGGGATATGGCTACACCTTC. It codes for CASSEGWGYGYTF.